A single sample gave rise to the 9 T cell receptor beta chains below, sequenced in a study of cytomegalovirus exposure and HLA in healthy donors. PCR involved 60 Vbeta and 13 Jbeta primers. Libraries were prepared by immunoSEQ multiplex PCR; TCRdb keeps only in-frame clonotypes and omits some of them. The specimen's table records more than 100,000 clones. Sequencing was carried out using PBMCs. The receptors originated from a man aged 18 to 29 in good health and CMV-seronegative.

The chain's CDR3 is CASSIEGARTDTQYF. The CDR3 nucleotides are TGTGCCAGTAGTATTGAAGGGGCCCGCACAGATACGCAGTATTTT. This rearrangement joins TRBV19 to TRBJ2-3, with D perhaps matching TRBD1 (5 bases). CDR3 length equals 15 residues. V was pared by 3 bases and J by 1 base, with 11 bases between. The germline CDR1 and CDR2 sequences are LNHDA and SQIVND (reference sequence).

The chain carries TRBV28 and TRBJ1-2; 9 nucleotides line up with TRBD1. The CDR3 spans 16 residues. The germline CDR1 and CDR2 sequences are MDHEN and SYDVKM. V trimming: 7 bases; J trimming: 3 bases; junction bases outside the gene matches: 12. In nucleotides, the CDR3 is TGTGCCAGCACCTTAAGGGGACAGGGCCTCTACTATGGCTACACCTTC. Translated, it gives CASTLRGQGLYYGYTF.

The chain has TRBV7-9 and TRBJ2-5; tentatively, D is TRBD2 (5 bases). Near its end, the DNA agrees better with TRBJ2-7, so the J call may be wrong. The CDR3 covers 14 residues. CDR1 is SEHNR, CDR2 FQNEAQ, per germline (reference sequence). In DNA form, the CDR3 reads TGTGCCAGCAGCCAATCGATAGCGTCCTACGAGCAGTACTTC. Translating it yields CASSQSIASYEQYF.

The chain has TRBV5-5 and TRBJ2-2, with a tentative D call TRBD2 (6 bases). Germline V gene sequence: CDR1 SGHKS, CDR2 YYEKEE (reference sequence). The CDR3 consists of 16 residues. Between the trimmed V and J ends, which lost 3 bases and 3 bases, there was a span of 15 bases. The CDR3 DNA is TGTGCCAGCAGCTCTGAGTTTCGCGGGGACACCGGGGAGCTGTTTTTT. Residues: CASSSEFRGDTGELFF. Supplemented by reference TRBV5-5 and TRBJ2-2, the full variable domain reads DAGVTQSPTHLIKTRGQQVTLRCSPISGHKSVSWYQQVLGQGPQFIFQYYEKEERGRGNFPDRFSARQFPNYSSELNVNALLLGDSALYLCASSSEFRGDTGELFFGEGSRLTVL.

The rearrangement links TRBV6-5 to TRBJ1-4; D gene uncertain. The CDR3 spans 13 residues. V was clipped by 3 bases and J by 5 bases, with 7 bases between them. In germline, CDR1 is MNHEY, CDR2 SVGAGI. This CDR3 is CASSYAVNEKLFF. The CDR3 nucleotides read TGTGCCAGCAGTTATGCGGTAAATGAAAAACTGTTTTTT.

The chain couples TRBV5-6 to TRBJ2-2; 8 nucleotides line up with TRBD2. The CDR3 covers 16 residues. The germline V gene has CDR1 SGHDT and CDR2 YYEEEE. V was clipped by 6 bases and J by 5 bases; unmatched bases: 12. The CDR3 here is CASTPLVGGRTGELFF. The CDR3 DNA is TGTGCCAGCACCCCCTTGGTTGGCGGGAGGACCGGGGAGCTGTTTTTT.

The chain recombines TRBV5-4 with TRBJ2-7, with 9 bases that match TRBD1. The V segment lost 4 bases and the J segment 5 bases; nucleotides outside the gene matches: 7. The CDR3 is made up of 14 amino acids. Germline-derived CDR1 and CDR2 are SGHNT and YYREEE (reference sequence). The CDR3 reads CASSPRTGVDEQYF. The CDR3 DNA sequence: TGTGCCAGCAGCCCCCGGACAGGGGTCGACGAGCAGTACTTC.

CDR3 sequence (DNA): TGTGCCAGCAGCTTGGGTGAGGGCTATGGCTACACCTTC. It codes for CASSLGEGYGYTF. The chain couples TRBV5-6 to TRBJ1-2; D unclear. The CDR3 loop spans 13 amino acids. CDR1 and CDR2 from the germline V gene are SGHDT and YYEEEE. Deletions cut 0 bases from V and 4 bases from J, with 7 bases between.

The chain carries TRBV5-1 and TRBJ1-1, with 8 bases identical to TRBD1. Germline loops: CDR1 SGHRS, CDR2 YFSETQ. Losses at the gene ends were 2 bases for V and 0 bases for J; bases not matched to a gene: 6. The CDR3 sequence is 16 residues long. The CDR3 bases are TGCGCCAGCAGCTTAGAGACAGGGGCGTTGAACACTGAAGCTTTCTTT. Amino acids: CASSLETGALNTEAFF.